Listed below are T cell receptor beta chains from one sample, sequenced in a study of blood T cell repertoires in COVID-19. Produced via immunoSEQ multiplex PCR; TCRdb's table is partial and in-frame only. Here the sample spans about 240,000 clones, approximately 85% being singletons. Sequencing was done on a sample of peripheral blood. The receptors originated from a woman in her 70s with acute or convalescent COVID-19. Both conserved end residues are part of each CDR3. A D gene is named only where the DNA matches it firmly. The size of a clone is reported for some rows only, either as once, few or many, or as a class for expanded clones.

J: TRBJ2-7
size: NA
D: NA
V: TRBV7-2
DNA: TGTGCCAGCAGCTTCACCGCGGGCTCCTACGAGCAGTACTTC
CDR3: CASSFTAGSYEQYF

J: TRBJ1-6
size: NA
D: NA
V: TRBV6-5
DNA: TGTGCCAGCAGTTACCGCCCGGTAGATTCACCCCTCCACTTT
CDR3: CASSYRPVDSPLHF

J: TRBJ1-3
size: NA
D: NA
V: TRBV3-1/TRBV3-2
DNA: TGTGCCAGCAGCCTAACAGGGACTGGAAACACCATATATTTT
CDR3: CASSLTGTGNTIYF

J: TRBJ2-3
size: NA
D: NA
V: TRBV7-2
DNA: TGTGCCAGCAGCTCCGTAGCTGGAGATACGCAGTATTTT
CDR3: CASSSVAGDTQYF

J: TRBJ1-1
size: NA
D: TRBD1
V: TRBV6-1
DNA: TGTGCCAGCAGGGAAGTCGACAGGGCTGAAGCTTTCTTT
CDR3: CASREVDRAEAFF

J: TRBJ1-3
size: NA
D: NA
V: TRBV19
DNA: TGTGCCAGTAGTATAGCGCGTCTGAACTCTGGAAACACCATATATTTT
CDR3: CASSIARLNSGNTIYF

J: TRBJ1-1
size: NA
D: NA
V: TRBV4-2
DNA: TGTGCCAGCAGCCAAGTCGGAAAGACAACGAACACTGAAGCTTTCTTT
CDR3: CASSQVGKTTNTEAFF

J: TRBJ1-2
size: NA
D: TRBD1
V: TRBV5-1
DNA: TGCGCCAGCAGGCCCGACAGGGGGCTAAAGCTATTCTATGGCTACACCTTC
CDR3: CASRPDRGLKLFYGYTF

J: TRBJ2-5
size: few
D: NA
V: TRBV20-1
DNA: TGCAGTGCTCGGTCGAGGGAGACCCAGTACTTC
CDR3: CSARSRETQYF

J: TRBJ2-7
size: NA
D: NA
V: TRBV11-3
DNA: TGTGCCAGCAGCTTAGGGACAGCAGACGAGCAGTACTTC
CDR3: CASSLGTADEQYF

J: TRBJ1-2
size: NA
D: NA
V: TRBV2
DNA: TGTGCCAGCAGTACGGTCTTAGCTAACTATGGCTACACCTTC
CDR3: CASSTVLANYGYTF

J: TRBJ1-2
size: NA
D: NA
V: TRBV4-3
DNA: TGCGCCAGCAGCCAAGTGGGCAGGGCTAACTATGGCTACACCTTC
CDR3: CASSQVGRANYGYTF

J: TRBJ1-5
size: NA
D: TRBD1
V: TRBV4-2
DNA: TGTGCCAGCAGCCATTATGGACAGGGGGATAGGCCCCAGCATTTT
CDR3: CASSHYGQGDRPQHF

J: TRBJ2-1
size: once
D: TRBD1
V: TRBV7-9
DNA: TGTGCCAGCAGCTTCGGGACAGGGGGCGTCGATGAGCAGTTCTTC
CDR3: CASSFGTGGVDEQFF

J: TRBJ1-6
size: NA
D: NA
V: TRBV6-1
DNA: TGTGCCAGCAGTGAAGGACACCTGGATAATTCACCCCTCCACTTT
CDR3: CASSEGHLDNSPLHF

J: TRBJ1-3
size: NA
D: NA
V: TRBV11-3
DNA: TGTGCCAGCAGCTCGGGACTGAACTCTGGAAACACCATATATTTT
CDR3: CASSSGLNSGNTIYF